This entry concerns a single T cell receptor (beta chain). CDR3 length equals 14 residues. The germline V gene has CDR1 SQVTM and CDR2 ANQGSEA. Trimming took 7 bases from V and 0 from J, leaving 12 bases between them. This sample was included in a study of T-cell memory formation after mild COVID-19. In TCRdb, the 5' RACE reads were re-called with MiXCR into one record per CDR3 protein. This sample carries approximately 230,000 distinct CDR3 sequences, 16% of them seen once, and the ten largest clones take approximately 3.5%. The sequenced sample consisted of PBMCs or a T cell subset sorted from them (not recorded which). The chain is built from TRBV29-1 and TRBJ1-4; tentatively, D is TRBD1 (5 bases). This sequence originates from a man between 18 and 35 years old who had mild COVID-19 (a few samples of this study predate the infection). Cell type and time point are not known. For the CDR3, the DNA is TGCAGCGCTGTTGGGGGGGCAACTAATGAAAAACTGTTTTTT. It encodes CSAVGGATNEKLFF.